Shown below are 28 T cell receptor beta chains from a single sample sequenced in a study of T cells in Graves' hyperthyroidism and ophthalmopathy. RNA transcripts gave rise to amplified TCR beta CDR3 regions. The TCR CDR3 was amplified in a first-round RT-PCR using the HTBI primer set. Via MiXCR, TCRdb re-called the multiplex PCR reads, giving one row per CDR3 protein. The repertoire holds some 500,000 distinct CDR3 sequences, with approximately 15% as singletons. Sequenced sample: blood. The receptors originated from a woman aged 18-29 years with Graves' hyperthyroidism.

This clonotype was observed at least ten times. The chain uses TRBV2 and TRBJ2-7; tentative D call: TRBD2 (5 bases). Trimming left V 8 bases short and J 1 base short, with 9 bases between. The CDR3 contains 12 residues. Germline CDR1 is SNHLY and CDR2 is FYNNEI. As DNA, the CDR3 is TGTGCCAGCCTTGGCGGGTCCTACGAGCAGTACTTC. This sequence encodes CASLGGSYEQYF. Full variable domain (remainder filled in from reference TRBV2 and TRBJ2-7): EPEVTQTPSHQVTQMGQEVILRCVPISNHLYFYWYRQILGQKVEFLVSFYNNEISEKSEIFDDQFSVERPDGSNFTLKIRSTKLEDSAMYFCASLGGSYEQYFGPGTRLTVT.

The CDR3 sequence: CAGKSVSNEQFF. The CDR3 coding sequence is TGTGCCGGCAAGTCCGTTAGCAATGAGCAGTTCTTC. The J gene is TRBJ2-1, the V gene TRBV6-1; D is unclear. In germline, CDR1 is MNHNS, CDR2 SASEGT. V lost 11 bases and J 6 bases, leaving 14 bases between the germline ends. This CDR3 comprises 12 residues.

This clonotype was seen repeatedly, ten times or more. V and J are TRBV5-1 and TRBJ1-1, with TRBD1 as a possible D gene (5 bases). Trimming stripped 6 bases from V and 8 bases from J, with 14 bases between. In germline, CDR1 is SGHRS, CDR2 YFSETQ. The CDR3 is 12 amino acids. The CDR3 is CASTLDSREAFF. CDR3 DNA: TGCGCCAGCACATTAGACAGTCGGGAAGCTTTCTTT.

This clonotype was seen many times. The V call is TRBV24-1, the J call TRBJ2-1, with 7 nucleotides matching TRBD2. The V segment lost 6 bases and the J segment 6 bases; nucleotides outside the gene matches: 4. Germline-derived CDR1 and CDR2 are KGHDR and SFDVKD. The CDR3 runs to 13 residues. In DNA, the CDR3 is TGTGCCACCAGTCTAGCGGCGGGCAATGAGCAGTTCTTC. This encodes CATSLAAGNEQFF.

The sample holds a few counts of this clonotype. CDR3 nucleotide sequence: TGCGCCAGCAGCCAAGAAGTCGGGCTAGTCGTTCCGTACTTC. It codes for CASSQEVGLVVPYF. This chain uses TRBV4-1 with TRBJ2-5; D gene unclear. Germline CDR1 reads MGHRA; CDR2 reads YSYEKL. V lost 0 bases, J lost 13 bases, and 18 bases lay in between. The CDR3 is made up of 14 amino acids.

In this sample, this clonotype turned up a few times. The chain couples TRBV5-1 to TRBJ2-7, with 14 bases aligning to TRBD2. The CDR3 length is 17 residues. In germline, CDR1 is SGHRS, CDR2 YFSETQ. Trimming cost V 4 bases and J 3 bases; bases outside gene matches: 9. CDR3 nucleotide sequence: TGCGCCAGCAGCCAGGGACTAGCGGGAGCCGGGGTCTACGAGCAGTACGTC. Translated, it gives CASSQGLAGAGVYEQYV.

This clonotype was recorded many times. The rearrangement joins TRBV11-3 to TRBJ1-5; tentative D call: TRBD1 (5 bases). This CDR3 is 13 amino acids long. CDR1 and CDR2 (germline): SGHNT, YENEEA. The V end lost 5 bases, the J end lost 6 bases, and 11 bases lay between the germline ends. The CDR3 reads CASSERGGQPQHF. CDR3 DNA: TGTGCCAGCAGCGAGAGGGGCGGTCAGCCCCAGCATTTT.

This clonotype was observed a handful of times. The chain carries TRBV5-6 and TRBJ2-5; D is perhaps TRBD1 or TRBD2 (5 bases each). The germline V gene encodes CDR1 SGHDT and CDR2 YYEEEE. The CDR3 is made up of 15 amino acids. With 1 base removed from V and 6 bases from J, the gap between germline ends came to 16 bases. The CDR3 loop reads CASSLYGMGVKTQYF. DNA for the CDR3: TGTGCCAGCAGCTTGTACGGGATGGGGGTAAAGACCCAGTACTTC. Full variable domain (rest looked up from reference TRBV5-6 and TRBJ2-5): DAGVTQSPTHLIKTRGQQVTLRCSPKSGHDTVSWYQQALGQGPQFIFQYYEEEERQRGNFPDRFSGHQFPNYSSELNVNALLLGDSALYLCASSLYGMGVKTQYFGPGTRLLVL.

This clonotype was detected a few times. The chain employs TRBV6-1 and TRBJ1-1, with TRBD1 identical over 7 bases. This CDR3 comprises 15 residues. Germline V CDR1 and CDR2: MNHNS, SASEGT. V shed 5 bases and J 4 bases; nucleotides not matched to a gene: 10. CDR3 sequence (DNA): TGTGCCAGCAGTCCGAGGGGGCTGGTCGGCACTGAAGCTTTCTTT. It is translated as CASSPRGLVGTEAFF.

This clonotype was recorded at least ten times. The V gene is TRBV7-3, the J gene TRBJ2-2; D could derive from TRBD1 or TRBD2 (5 bases each). Trimming removed 2 bases at V and 5 bases at J, with 9 bases between. The CDR3 length is 14 residues. Germline CDR1 reads SGHTA; CDR2 reads FQGTGA. CDR3 residues: CASSLSGSTGELFF. CDR3 sequence (DNA): TGTGCCAGCAGCTTATCAGGGAGTACCGGGGAGCTGTTTTTT.

This clonotype has ten or more counts. The chain is built from TRBV27 and TRBJ1-1, with D perhaps TRBD1 (5 bases). V was clipped by 0 bases and J by 5 bases, with 10 bases between them. There are 14 residues in the CDR3. Germline lookup yields CDR1 MNHEY and CDR2 SMNVEV (reference sequence). CDR3 sequence reads: CASSLSWQGTEAFF. The CDR3 nucleotides read TGTGCCAGCAGTTTATCGTGGCAGGGTACTGAAGCTTTCTTT.

This clonotype was recorded many times. This sequence joins TRBV2 and TRBJ2-1; no reliable D call. The CDR3 totals 15 residues. Germline lookup yields CDR1 SNHLY and CDR2 FYNNEI. With 1 base removed from V and 7 bases from J, the gap between germline ends came to 14 bases. As DNA, the CDR3 is TGTGCCAGCAGTGAAGAGGCGGTTGGGGTAAATGAGCAGTTCTTC. Translating it yields CASSEEAVGVNEQFF.

This clonotype was counted at least ten times. The CDR3 is CASSPQQGRGYTF. For the CDR3, the DNA is TGTGCCAGCAGTCCGCAACAGGGTCGGGGCTACACCTTC. The chain uses TRBV27 and TRBJ1-2; the D gene is possibly TRBD1 (6 bases). The CDR3 is 13 residues long. Between the trimmed V and J ends, which lost 5 bases and 8 bases, there was a span of 15 bases. Germline CDR1 and CDR2: MNHEY and SMNVEV (reference sequence).

This clonotype was detected ten times or more. This chain uses TRBV10-2 with TRBJ2-5, with TRBD2 matching 10 bases. This CDR3 spans 15 amino acids. Looked up from germline, CDR1 is WSHSY and CDR2 is SAAADI. J was trimmed by 7 bases and V by 2 bases; bases with no gene match: 7. CDR3 amino acids: CASSEVAGGRGTQYF. The CDR3 DNA follows: TGCGCCAGCAGTGAGGTAGCGGGAGGACGAGGGACCCAGTACTTC.

This clonotype has a handful of counts. The gene calls are TRBV19 and TRBJ1-4; D is ambiguous. The CDR3 totals 13 residues. V shed 7 bases and J shed 7 bases, with 13 bases lying between them. Germline-derived CDR1 and CDR2 are LNHDA and SQIVND (reference sequence). The CDR3 DNA is TGTGCCAGTACAGGTTCTGAGACTGAAAAACTGTTTTTT. This codes for CASTGSETEKLFF.

A few counts support this clonotype. The J gene is TRBJ1-2, the V gene TRBV29-1; TRBD1 agrees at 8 bases. The V and J ends lost 6 bases and 3 bases, in that order; junction bases with no gene match: 9. CDR3 size: 14 residues. Looked up from germline, CDR1 is SQVTM and CDR2 is ANQGSEA. CDR3 loop: CSVDGQGADYGYTF. Here the CDR3 DNA reads TGCAGCGTGGACGGACAGGGAGCAGACTATGGCTACACCTTC.

This clonotype came up many times. This chain links TRBV11-3 with TRBJ2-1; D not resolved. This CDR3 spans 14 amino acids. Looked up from germline, CDR1 is SGHNT and CDR2 is YENEEA. Trimming shortened V by 6 bases and J by 7 bases, and 16 bases separated the two germline ends. The CDR3 loop reads CASRAPATFNEQFF. The CDR3 DNA reads as TGTGCCAGCAGGGCCCCAGCCACCTTTAATGAGCAGTTCTTC.

About this clonotype: This CDR3 is missing its conserved last phenylalanine or tryptophan, likely due to a read error. This chain uses TRBV18 with TRBJ2-5; D gene ambiguous. Trimming shortened V by 4 bases and J by 4 bases, and 13 bases separated the two germline ends. From germline, CDR1 is KGHSH and CDR2 LQKENI. The CDR3 runs to 14 residues. The chain's CDR3 is CASSRLSLSETQYV. The CDR3 DNA sequence: TGTGCCAGCTCACGACTCTCCCTCTCAGAGACCCAGTACGTC.

This clonotype was counted only a few times. The chain recombines TRBV7-9 with TRBJ2-7; D uncertain. Between the trimmed V and J ends, which lost 5 bases and 6 bases, there was a span of 14 bases. The CDR3 loop spans 13 amino acids. From germline, CDR1 is SEHNR and CDR2 FQNEAQ (reference sequence). This CDR3 reads CASSPRTVSEQYV. The DNA of the CDR3 is TGTGCCAGCAGCCCGCGGACGGTGAGCGAGCAGTACGTC.

This clonotype showed up just a few times. J is TRBJ1-1 and V is TRBV14; 7 nucleotides align to TRBD1. The length of the CDR3 is 15 residues. V dropped 0 bases and J dropped 3; count of bases not matched to a gene: 4. CDR1 and CDR2 from the germline V gene are SGHDN and FVKESK. The CDR3 sequence is CASSQDVGQDTEAFF. The CDR3 DNA is TGTGCCAGCAGCCAAGATGTAGGACAGGACACTGAAGCTTTCTTT.

Ten or more counts support this clonotype. In DNA, the CDR3 is TGCAGTGCTAGCTCGGATTTAGCGGGGAACACCGGGGAGCTGTTTTTT. Residues: CSASSDLAGNTGELFF. This chain links TRBV20-1 with TRBJ2-2, with 7 bases fitting TRBD2. Germline V CDR1 and CDR2: DFQATT, SNEGSKA (reference sequence). With V trimmed by 3 bases and J by 1 base, 8 bases remained unmatched. The CDR3 is 16 amino acids.

There are many counts of this clonotype. The V gene is TRBV3-1, the J gene TRBJ2-7; D is unresolved. CDR3 length equals 14 residues. Trimming took off 6 bases at V and 4 bases at J, with 16 bases between the two ends. The germline V gene has CDR1 LGHDT and CDR2 YNNKEL (reference sequence). The CDR3 bases are TGTGCCAGCAGGCGCACTGTCGGCGTATACGAGCAGTACTTC. Its translation: CASRRTVGVYEQYF.

This clonotype was counted at least ten times. V gene TRBV19 combines with J gene TRBJ1-1, with 7 bases aligning to TRBD1. The CDR3 sequence is 13 residues long. Trimming at V came to 1 base and at J to 4 bases, leaving 0 bases not matched to a gene. Germline values: CDR1 LNHDA, CDR2 SQIVND (reference sequence). The CDR3 coding sequence is TGTGCCAGTAGTATAGCAGGGGGCACTGAAGCTTTCTTT. This gives the protein CASSIAGGTEAFF.

This clonotype has ten or more counts. The chain links TRBV28 to TRBJ2-7; 7 nucleotides align to TRBD2. CDR1 is MDHEN, CDR2 SYDVKM, per germline. V lost 3 bases, J lost 2 bases, and 7 bases stayed unmatched. The CDR3 has 15 amino acids. CDR3 in DNA: TGTGCCAGCAGTTTCCGGCTAGCGGTTACCTACGAGCAGTACTTC. This encodes CASSFRLAVTYEQYF. Using reference TRBV28 and TRBJ2-7 for the parts outside the CDR3, the full variable domain is DVKVTQSSRYLVKRTGEKVFLECVQDMDHENMFWYRQDPGLGLRLIYFSYDVKMKEKGDIPEGYSVSREKKERFSLILESASTNQTSMYLCASSFRLAVTYEQYFGPGTRLTVT.

At least ten counts were recorded for this clonotype. The CDR3 sequence is CASSFKGTGELFF. The CDR3 DNA reads as TGTGCCAGCAGCTTCAAGGGGACCGGGGAGCTGTTTTTT. The gene calls are TRBV11-3 and TRBJ2-2, with TRBD1 as a possible D gene (5 bases). Germline V gene lookup returns CDR1 SGHNT and CDR2 YENEEA. V was shortened by 3 bases and J by 5 bases, with 7 bases between the two germline ends. The CDR3 contains 13 residues. The full variable domain, with the rest looked up from reference TRBV11-3 and TRBJ2-2, is EAGVVQSPRYKIIEKKQPVAFWCNPISGHNTLYWYLQNLGQGPELLIRYENEEAVDDSQLPKDRFSAERLKGVDSTLKIQPAELGDSAVYLCASSFKGTGELFFGEGSRLTVL.

The chain joins TRBV25-1 to TRBJ1-2; no clear D gene. V lost 2 bases and J 8 bases, leaving 12 bases between the germline ends. CDR1 and CDR2 from the germline V gene are MGHDK and SYGVNS. This CDR3 region has 13 residues. CDR3 bases: TGTGCCAGCAGTGAACCGGGCAGGTGGGGCTACACCTTC. As protein: CASSEPGRWGYTF.

This clonotype was observed at least ten times. The rearrangement joins TRBV11-1 to TRBJ2-5; D ambiguous. Trimming removed 1 base at V and 7 bases at J, with 4 bases between. CDR3 length: 11 residues. Per the germline V gene, CDR1 is SGHAT and CDR2 is FQDESV (reference sequence). The CDR3: CASSLGRTQYF. The DNA for the CDR3 is TGTGCCAGCAGCTTAGGCAGGACCCAGTACTTC.

This clonotype was recorded at least ten times. The V and J genes are TRBV6-1 and TRBJ1-2, with TRBD1 identical over 11 bases. The germline V gene encodes CDR1 MNHNS and CDR2 SASEGT. Unmatched junction bases numbered 5, after V lost 5 bases and J lost 6 bases. The CDR3 contains 14 residues. DNA for the CDR3: TGTGCCAGCAGTCCCCCGGGACAGGGGGATGGCTACACCTTC. Amino acids: CASSPPGQGDGYTF.